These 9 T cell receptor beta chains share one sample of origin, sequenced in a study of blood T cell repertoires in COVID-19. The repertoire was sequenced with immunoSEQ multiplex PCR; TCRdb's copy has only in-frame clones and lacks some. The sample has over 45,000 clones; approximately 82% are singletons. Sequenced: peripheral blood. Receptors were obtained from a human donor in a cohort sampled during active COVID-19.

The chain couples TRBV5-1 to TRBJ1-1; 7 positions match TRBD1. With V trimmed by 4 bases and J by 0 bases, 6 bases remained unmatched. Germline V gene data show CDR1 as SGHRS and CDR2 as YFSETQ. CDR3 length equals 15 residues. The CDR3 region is CASSVQGQLNTEAFF. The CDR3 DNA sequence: TGCGCCAGCAGCGTTCAGGGACAGCTGAACACTGAAGCTTTCTTT.

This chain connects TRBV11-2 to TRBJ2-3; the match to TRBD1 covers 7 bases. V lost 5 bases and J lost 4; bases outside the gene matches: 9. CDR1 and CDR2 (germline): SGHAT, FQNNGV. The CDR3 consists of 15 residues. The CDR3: CASSPMNRGADTQYF. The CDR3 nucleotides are TGTGCCAGCAGCCCGATGAACAGGGGCGCAGATACGCAGTATTTT.

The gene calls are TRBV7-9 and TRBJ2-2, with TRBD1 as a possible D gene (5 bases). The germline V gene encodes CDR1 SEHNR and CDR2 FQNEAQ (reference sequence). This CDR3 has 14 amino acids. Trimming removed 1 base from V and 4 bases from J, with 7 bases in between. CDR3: CASSLGQSTGELFF. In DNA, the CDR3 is TGTGCCAGCAGCTTAGGACAGTCCACCGGGGAGCTGTTTTTT.

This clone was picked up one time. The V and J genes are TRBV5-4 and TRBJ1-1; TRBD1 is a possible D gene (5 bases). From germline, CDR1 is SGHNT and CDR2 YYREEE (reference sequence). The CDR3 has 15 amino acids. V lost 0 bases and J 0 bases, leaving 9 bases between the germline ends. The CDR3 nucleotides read TGTGCCAGCAGCTTGGACCCGGGGGTGAACACTGAAGCTTTCTTT. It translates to CASSLDPGVNTEAFF.

CDR3 DNA sequence: TGTGCCACCCAACAACCCGGGACAGGGCCGACTTATAGCAATCAGCCCCAGCATTTT. Translation gives CATQQPGTGPTYSNQPQHF. The rearrangement joins TRBV19 to TRBJ1-5; 9 nucleotides agree with TRBD1. Germline CDR1 LNHDA, CDR2 SQIVND (reference sequence). The ends lost 10 bases at V and 0 bases at J; junction bases unmatched: 19. The CDR3 length is 19 residues.

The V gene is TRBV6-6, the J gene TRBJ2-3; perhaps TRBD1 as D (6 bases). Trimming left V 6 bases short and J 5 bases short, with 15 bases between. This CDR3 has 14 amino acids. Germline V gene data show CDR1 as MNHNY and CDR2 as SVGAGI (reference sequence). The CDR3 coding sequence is TGTGCCAGCAGGGATCCGGGACATCAAGATACGCAGTATTTT. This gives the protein CASRDPGHQDTQYF.

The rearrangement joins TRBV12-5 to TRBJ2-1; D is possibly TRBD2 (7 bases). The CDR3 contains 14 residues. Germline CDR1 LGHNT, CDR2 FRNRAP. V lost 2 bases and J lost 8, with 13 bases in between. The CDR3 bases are TGTGCTAGTGGTTTGTTGGGGGGGGGCCATGAGCAGTTCTTC. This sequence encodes CASGLLGGGHEQFF. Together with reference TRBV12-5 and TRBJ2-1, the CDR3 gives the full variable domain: DARVTQTPRHKVTEMGQEVTMRCQPILGHNTVFWYRQTMMQGLELLAYFRNRAPLDDSGMPKDRFSAEMPDATLATLKIQPSEPRDSAVYFCASGLLGGGHEQFFGPGTRLTVL.

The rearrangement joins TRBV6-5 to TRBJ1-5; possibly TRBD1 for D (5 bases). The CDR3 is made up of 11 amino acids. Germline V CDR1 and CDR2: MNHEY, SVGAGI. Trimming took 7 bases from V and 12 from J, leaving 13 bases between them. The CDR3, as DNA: TGTGCCAGCACTCGGGGGGGGATCCAGCATTTT. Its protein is CASTRGGIQHF.

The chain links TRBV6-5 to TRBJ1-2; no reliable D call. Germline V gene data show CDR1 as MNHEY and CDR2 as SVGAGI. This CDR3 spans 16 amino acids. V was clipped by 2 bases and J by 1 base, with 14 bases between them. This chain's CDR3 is CASSYPPGSVNYGYTF. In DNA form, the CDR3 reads TGTGCCAGCAGTTACCCCCCGGGGAGCGTTAACTATGGCTACACCTTC.